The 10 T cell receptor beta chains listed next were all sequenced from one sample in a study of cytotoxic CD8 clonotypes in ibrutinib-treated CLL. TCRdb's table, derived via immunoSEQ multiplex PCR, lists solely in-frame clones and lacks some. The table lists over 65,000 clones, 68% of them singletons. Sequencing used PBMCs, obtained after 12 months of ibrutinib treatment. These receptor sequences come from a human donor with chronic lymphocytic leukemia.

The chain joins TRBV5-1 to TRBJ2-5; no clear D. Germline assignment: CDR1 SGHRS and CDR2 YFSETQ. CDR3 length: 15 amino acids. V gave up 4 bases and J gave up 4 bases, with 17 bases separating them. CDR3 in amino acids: CASSPNRQGLETQYF. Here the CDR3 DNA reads TGCGCCAGCAGCCCTAATAGACAAGGTCTAGAGACCCAGTACTTC.

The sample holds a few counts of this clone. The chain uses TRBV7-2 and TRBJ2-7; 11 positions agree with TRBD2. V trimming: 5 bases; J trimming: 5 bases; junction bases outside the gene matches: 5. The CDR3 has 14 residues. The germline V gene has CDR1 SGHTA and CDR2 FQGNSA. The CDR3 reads CASSRLAGSDEQYF. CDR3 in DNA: TGTGCCAGCAGCCGACTAGCGGGGAGCGACGAGCAGTACTTC.

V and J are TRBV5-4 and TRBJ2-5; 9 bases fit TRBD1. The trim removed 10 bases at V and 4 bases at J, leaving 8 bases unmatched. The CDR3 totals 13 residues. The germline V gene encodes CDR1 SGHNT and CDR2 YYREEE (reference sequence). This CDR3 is CAVTGGAGETQYF. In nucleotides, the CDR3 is TGTGCCGTAACAGGGGGCGCGGGAGAGACCCAGTACTTC.

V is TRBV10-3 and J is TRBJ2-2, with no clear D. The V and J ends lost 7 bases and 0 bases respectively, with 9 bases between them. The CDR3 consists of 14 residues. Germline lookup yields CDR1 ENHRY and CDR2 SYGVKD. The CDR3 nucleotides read TGTGCCATCACGGACGGCTCGAACACCGGGGAGCTGTTTTTT. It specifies CAITDGSNTGELFF.

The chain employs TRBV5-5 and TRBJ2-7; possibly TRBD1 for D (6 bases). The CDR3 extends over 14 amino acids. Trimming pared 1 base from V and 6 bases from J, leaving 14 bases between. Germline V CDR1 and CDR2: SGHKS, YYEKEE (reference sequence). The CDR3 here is CASSLNQGTVEQYF. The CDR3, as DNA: TGTGCCAGCAGCTTGAATCAGGGGACGGTCGAGCAGTACTTC.

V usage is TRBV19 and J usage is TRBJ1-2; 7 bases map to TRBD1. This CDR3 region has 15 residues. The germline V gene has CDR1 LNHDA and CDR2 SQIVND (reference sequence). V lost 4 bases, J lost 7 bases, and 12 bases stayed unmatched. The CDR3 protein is CASSRQGQTIIGYTF. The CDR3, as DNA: TGTGCCAGTAGTAGACAGGGCCAGACGATAATTGGCTACACCTTC.

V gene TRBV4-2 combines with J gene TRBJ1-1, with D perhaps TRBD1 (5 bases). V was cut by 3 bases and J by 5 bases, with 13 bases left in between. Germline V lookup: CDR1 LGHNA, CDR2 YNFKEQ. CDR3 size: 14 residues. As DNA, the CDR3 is TGTGCCAGCAGCCATGGGGACCCCCGGACTGAAGCTTTCTTT. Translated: CASSHGDPRTEAFF.

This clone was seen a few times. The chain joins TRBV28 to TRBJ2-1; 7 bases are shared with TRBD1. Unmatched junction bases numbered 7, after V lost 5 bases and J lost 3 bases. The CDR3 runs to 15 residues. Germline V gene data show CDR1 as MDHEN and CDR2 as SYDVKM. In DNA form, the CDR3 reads TGTGCCAGCAGTCCCCCCGACAGGGTCTACAATGAGCAGTTCTTC. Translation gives CASSPPDRVYNEQFF.

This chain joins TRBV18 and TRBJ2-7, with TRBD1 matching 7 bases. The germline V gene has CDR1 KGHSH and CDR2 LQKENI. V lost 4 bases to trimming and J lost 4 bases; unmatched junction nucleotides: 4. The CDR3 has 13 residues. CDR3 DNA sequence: TGTGCCAGCTCACTACAGGGGAAGTACGAGCAGTACTTC. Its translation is CASSLQGKYEQYF.

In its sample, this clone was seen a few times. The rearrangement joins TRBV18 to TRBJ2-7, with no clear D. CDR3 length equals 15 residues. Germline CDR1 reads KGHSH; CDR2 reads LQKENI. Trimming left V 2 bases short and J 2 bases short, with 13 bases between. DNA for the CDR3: TGTGCCAGCTCACCAGCACGGGTGGTTCCCTACGAGCAGTACTTC. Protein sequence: CASSPARVVPYEQYF. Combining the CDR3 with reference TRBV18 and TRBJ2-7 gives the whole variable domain NAGVMQNPRHLVRRRGQEARLRCSPMKGHSHVYWYRQLPEEGLKFMVYLQKENIIDESGMPKERFSAEFPKEGPSILRIQQVVRGDSAAYFCASSPARVVPYEQYFGPGTRLTVT.